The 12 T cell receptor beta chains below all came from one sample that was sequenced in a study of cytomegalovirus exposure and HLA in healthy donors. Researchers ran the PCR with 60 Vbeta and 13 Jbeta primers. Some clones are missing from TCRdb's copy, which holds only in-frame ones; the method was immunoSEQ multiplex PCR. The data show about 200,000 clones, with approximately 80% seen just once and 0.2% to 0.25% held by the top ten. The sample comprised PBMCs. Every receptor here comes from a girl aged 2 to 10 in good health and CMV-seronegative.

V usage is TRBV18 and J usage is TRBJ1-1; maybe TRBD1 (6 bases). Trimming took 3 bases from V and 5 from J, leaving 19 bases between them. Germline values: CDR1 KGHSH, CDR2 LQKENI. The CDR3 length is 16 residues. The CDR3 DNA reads TGTGCCAGCTCACCTGTTCTAACAGGGCGAAGAACTGAAGCTTTCTTT. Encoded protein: CASSPVLTGRRTEAFF.

The CDR3 DNA sequence: TGTGCCAGCAAACCGCGGAGTATCGCGAACACCGGGGAGCTGTTTTTT. Its translation: CASKPRSIANTGELFF. V and J are TRBV19 and TRBJ2-2, with D hard to call. In germline, CDR1 is LNHDA, CDR2 SQIVND (reference sequence). Trimming removed 9 bases from V and 0 bases from J, with 17 bases in between. This CDR3 region has 16 residues.

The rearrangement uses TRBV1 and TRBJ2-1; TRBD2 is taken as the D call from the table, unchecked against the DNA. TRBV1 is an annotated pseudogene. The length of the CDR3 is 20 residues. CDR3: CTSSQRGLAGSPVIYNEQFF. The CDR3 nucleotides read TGCACCAGCAGCCAAAGGGGACTAGCGGGGTCCCCCGTAATCTACAATGAGCAGTTCTTC.

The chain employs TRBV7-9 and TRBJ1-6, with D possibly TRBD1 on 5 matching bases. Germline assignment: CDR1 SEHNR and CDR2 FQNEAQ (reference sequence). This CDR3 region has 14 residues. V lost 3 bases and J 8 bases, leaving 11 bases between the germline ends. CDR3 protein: CASSFGTGDSPLHF. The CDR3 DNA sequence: TGTGCCAGCAGCTTCGGGACGGGGGATTCACCCCTCCACTTT.

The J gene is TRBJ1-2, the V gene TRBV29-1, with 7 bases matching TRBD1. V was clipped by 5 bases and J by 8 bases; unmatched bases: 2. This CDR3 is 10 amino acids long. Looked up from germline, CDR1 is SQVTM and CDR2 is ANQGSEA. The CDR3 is CSVRQGGYTF. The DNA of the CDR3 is TGCAGCGTTCGACAGGGCGGCTACACCTTC.

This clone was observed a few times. The CDR3 protein is CASSLAVNQPQHF. CDR3 nucleotides: TGTGCCAGCAGCTTAGCCGTAAATCAGCCCCAGCATTTT. The chain links TRBV7-8 to TRBJ1-5; D is unresolved. V lost 0 bases to trimming and J lost 4 bases, with 4 bases between them. Per germline, CDR1 SGHVS and CDR2 FQNEAQ. This CDR3 spans 13 amino acids. Full variable domain (missing parts from reference TRBV7-8 and TRBJ1-5): GAGVSQSPRYKVAKRGQDVALRCDPISGHVSLFWYQQALGQGPEFLTYFQNEAQLDKSGLPSDRFFAERPEGSVSTLKIQRTQQEDSAVYLCASSLAVNQPQHFGDGTRLSIL.

CDR3: CASSQQGRNQPQHF. As DNA, the CDR3 is TGTGCCAGTAGTCAACAGGGGAGGAATCAGCCCCAGCATTTT. V is TRBV19 and J is TRBJ1-5; 7 bases line up with TRBD1. The germline gives CDR1 LNHDA, CDR2 SQIVND (reference sequence). The CDR3 sequence is 14 residues long. With V trimmed by 5 bases and J by 4 bases, 5 bases remained unmatched.

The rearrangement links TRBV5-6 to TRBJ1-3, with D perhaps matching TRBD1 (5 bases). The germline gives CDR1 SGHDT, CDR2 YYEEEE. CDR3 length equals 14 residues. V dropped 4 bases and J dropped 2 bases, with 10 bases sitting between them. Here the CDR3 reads CASSGGLPGNTIYF. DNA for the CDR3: TGTGCCAGCAGCGGGGGACTTCCTGGAAACACCATATATTTT.

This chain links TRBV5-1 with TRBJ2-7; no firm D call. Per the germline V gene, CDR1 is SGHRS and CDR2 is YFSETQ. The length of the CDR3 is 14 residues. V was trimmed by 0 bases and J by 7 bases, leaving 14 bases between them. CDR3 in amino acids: CASSLGAGSGEQYF. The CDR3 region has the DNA TGCGCCAGCAGCTTGGGGGCAGGCTCTGGGGAGCAGTACTTC.

In DNA form, the CDR3 reads TGCGCCAGCAGCCCTCGGGGGGCCTCCTACAATGAGCAGTTCTTC. Its protein product is CASSPRGASYNEQFF. The gene calls are TRBV10-1 and TRBJ2-1; D perhaps matches TRBD2 (7 bases). The CDR3 loop spans 15 amino acids. The V end lost 6 bases, the J end lost 0 bases, and 12 bases lay between the germline ends. From germline, CDR1 is WNHNN and CDR2 SYGVQD (reference sequence).

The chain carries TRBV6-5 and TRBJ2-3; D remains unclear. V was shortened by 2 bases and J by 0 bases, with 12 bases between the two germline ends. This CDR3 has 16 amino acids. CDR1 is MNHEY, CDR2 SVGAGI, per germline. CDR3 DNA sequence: TGTGCCAGCAGTTACGGTCCGGGTCGGAGCACAGATACGCAGTATTTT. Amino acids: CASSYGPGRSTDTQYF.

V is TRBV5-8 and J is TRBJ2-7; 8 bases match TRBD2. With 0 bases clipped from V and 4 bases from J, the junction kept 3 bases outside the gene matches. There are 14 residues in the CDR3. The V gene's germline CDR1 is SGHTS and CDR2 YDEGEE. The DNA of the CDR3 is TGTGCCAGCAGCTTGGATTTAGCGGGGTACGAGCAGTACTTC. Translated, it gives CASSLDLAGYEQYF.